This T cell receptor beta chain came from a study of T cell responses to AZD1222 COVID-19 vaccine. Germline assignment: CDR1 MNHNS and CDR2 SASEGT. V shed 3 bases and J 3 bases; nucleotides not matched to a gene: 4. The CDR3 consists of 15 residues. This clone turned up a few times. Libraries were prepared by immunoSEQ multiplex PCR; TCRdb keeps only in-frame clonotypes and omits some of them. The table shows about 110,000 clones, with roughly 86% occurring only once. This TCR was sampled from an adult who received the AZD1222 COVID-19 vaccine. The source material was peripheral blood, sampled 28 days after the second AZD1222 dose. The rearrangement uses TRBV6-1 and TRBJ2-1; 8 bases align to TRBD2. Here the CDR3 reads CASSDTSGDYNEQFF. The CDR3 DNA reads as TGTGCCAGCAGTGACACTAGCGGAGACTACAATGAGCAGTTCTTC.